These T cell receptor beta chains were read from a single sample in a study of blood T cell repertoires in COVID-19. Measured with immunoSEQ multiplex PCR; TCRdb has only the in-frame clones, and not every one. The sample yields some 170,000 clones, around four fifths seen once. The material sequenced was peripheral blood. The receptors derive from a man between 70 and 80 years old with acute or convalescent COVID-19. The CDR3 runs from the conserved cysteine through the conserved F or W. D genes are given only for firm matches. Clone sizes are given selectively: once, few, many, or a class where the clone is expanded.

j_call: TRBJ1-1; d_call: TRBD1; clone_size: few; v_call: TRBV9; cdr3_aa: CASSVAQGTEAFF; cdr3_nt: TGTGCCAGCAGCGTAGCACAGGGGACTGAAGCTTTCTTT
j_call: TRBJ2-7; d_call: .; clone_size: few; v_call: TRBV5-1; cdr3_aa: CASSSNLVQGNEQYF; cdr3_nt: TGCGCCAGCAGCTCGAACCTAGTACAGGGAAACGAGCAGTACTTC
j_call: TRBJ1-1; d_call: .; clone_size: .; v_call: TRBV6-5; cdr3_aa: CASSYSSQRAAFF; cdr3_nt: TGTGCCAGCAGTTACTCGTCGCAGCGCGCAGCTTTCTTT
j_call: TRBJ1-1; d_call: .; clone_size: .; v_call: TRBV28; cdr3_aa: CASSQVDSEAFF; cdr3_nt: TGTGCCAGCAGCCAGGTGGACAGTGAAGCTTTCTTT
j_call: TRBJ2-4; d_call: TRBD2; clone_size: .; v_call: TRBV4-1; cdr3_aa: CASSQVSSGGVKNIQYF; cdr3_nt: TGCGCCAGCAGCCAAGTTTCTAGCGGGGGGGTAAAAAACATTCAGTACTTC
j_call: TRBJ2-1; d_call: .; clone_size: .; v_call: TRBV18; cdr3_aa: CASSLLDNPYNEQFF; cdr3_nt: TGTGCCAGCTCACTCTTAGACAACCCCTACAATGAGCAGTTCTTC
j_call: TRBJ1-2; d_call: .; clone_size: once; v_call: TRBV11-2; cdr3_aa: CASSLLGGDNGYTF; cdr3_nt: TGTGCCAGCAGCTTGTTGGGGGGGGATAACGGCTACACCTTC
j_call: TRBJ1-6; d_call: .; clone_size: .; v_call: TRBV12-3/TRBV12-4; cdr3_aa: CALTRGSPLHF; cdr3_nt: TGTGCCCTAACGCGGGGGTCACCCCTCCACTTT
j_call: TRBJ2-5; d_call: .; clone_size: .; v_call: TRBV7-8; cdr3_aa: CASSLVAGVRETQYF; cdr3_nt: TGTGCCAGCAGCTTAGTAGCAGGGGTCCGAGAGACCCAGTACTTC
j_call: TRBJ1-1; d_call: TRBD1; clone_size: .; v_call: TRBV9; cdr3_aa: CASSVDGQGVAHTEAFF; cdr3_nt: TGTGCCAGCAGCGTAGATGGACAGGGTGTGGCGCACACTGAAGCTTTCTTT
j_call: TRBJ1-5; d_call: .; clone_size: .; v_call: TRBV14; cdr3_aa: CASSQGGQPQHF; cdr3_nt: TGTGCCAGCAGCCAAGGCGGTCAGCCCCAGCATTTT
j_call: TRBJ2-7; d_call: TRBD2; clone_size: .; v_call: TRBV7-8; cdr3_aa: CASSFTSGIPNEQYF; cdr3_nt: TGTGCCAGCAGCTTTACTAGCGGGATCCCAAACGAGCAGTACTTC
j_call: TRBJ1-1; d_call: TRBD1; clone_size: .; v_call: TRBV11-3; cdr3_aa: CASSKQGKNTEAFF; cdr3_nt: TGTGCCAGCAGTAAACAGGGGAAGAACACTGAAGCTTTCTTT
j_call: TRBJ2-1; d_call: TRBD2; clone_size: .; v_call: TRBV6-5; cdr3_aa: CASSYSGGDFYEQFF; cdr3_nt: TGTGCCAGCAGTTACTCGGGGGGGGATTTTTATGAGCAGTTCTTC
j_call: TRBJ2-3; d_call: TRBD1; clone_size: .; v_call: TRBV27; cdr3_aa: CASRMTGSDTQYF; cdr3_nt: TGTGCCAGCAGGATGACAGGGAGTGATACGCAGTATTTT
j_call: TRBJ2-7; d_call: .; clone_size: .; v_call: TRBV11-2; cdr3_aa: CASSLAPGPYEQYF; cdr3_nt: TGTGCCAGCAGCTTAGCACCAGGTCCCTACGAGCAGTACTTC
j_call: TRBJ1-5; d_call: .; clone_size: .; v_call: TRBV15; cdr3_aa: CATSRVPGINQPQHF; cdr3_nt: TGTGCCACCAGCAGAGTTCCAGGGATCAATCAGCCCCAGCATTTT
j_call: TRBJ1-1; d_call: .; clone_size: .; v_call: TRBV20-1; cdr3_aa: CSAERNTEAFF; cdr3_nt: TGCAGTGCCGAGAGAAACACTGAAGCTTTCTTT
j_call: TRBJ1-1; d_call: TRBD1; clone_size: .; v_call: TRBV5-1; cdr3_aa: CASGQGAVRTEAFF; cdr3_nt: TGCGCCAGCGGACAGGGGGCTGTTAGGACTGAAGCTTTCTTT
j_call: TRBJ2-7; d_call: .; clone_size: few; v_call: TRBV5-6; cdr3_aa: CASTHRGGRSYEQYF; cdr3_nt: TGTGCCAGCACCCACAGGGGGGGTAGGTCCTACGAGCAGTACTTC
j_call: TRBJ2-3; d_call: TRBD2; clone_size: .; v_call: TRBV14; cdr3_aa: CASSQGSSGFTTQYF; cdr3_nt: TGTGCCAGCAGCCAAGGCTCTAGCGGATTCACTACGCAGTATTTT
j_call: TRBJ1-5; d_call: TRBD1; clone_size: .; v_call: TRBV28; cdr3_aa: CASKGQGRYSNQPQHF; cdr3_nt: TGTGCCAGCAAGGGACAGGGGCGATATAGCAATCAGCCCCAGCATTTT
j_call: TRBJ1-6; d_call: .; clone_size: .; v_call: TRBV5-1; cdr3_aa: CASSKNNNSPLHF; cdr3_nt: TGCGCCAGCAGTAAAAATAATAATTCACCCCTCCACTTT
j_call: TRBJ1-5; d_call: TRBD1; clone_size: .; v_call: TRBV29-1; cdr3_aa: CSVGEGQGENQPQHF; cdr3_nt: TGCAGCGTTGGGGAGGGACAGGGGGAGAATCAGCCCCAGCATTTT
j_call: TRBJ1-5; d_call: .; clone_size: .; v_call: TRBV19; cdr3_aa: CASSGVNNQPQHF; cdr3_nt: TGTGCCAGTAGCGGGGTCAATAATCAGCCCCAGCATTTT
j_call: TRBJ2-4; d_call: TRBD1; clone_size: .; v_call: TRBV3-1/TRBV3-2; cdr3_aa: CASSQTGGIAKNIQYF; cdr3_nt: TGTGCCAGCAGCCAAACAGGGGGTATAGCCAAAAACATTCAGTACTTC
j_call: TRBJ1-1; d_call: .; clone_size: .; v_call: TRBV2; cdr3_aa: CASSLGQNTEAFF; cdr3_nt: TGTGCCAGCAGTCTTGGACAGAACACTGAAGCTTTCTTT
j_call: TRBJ2-7; d_call: TRBD1; clone_size: .; v_call: TRBV5-1; cdr3_aa: CASSLQGSPYEQYF; cdr3_nt: TGCGCCAGCAGCTTACAGGGGTCGCCCTACGAGCAGTACTTC
j_call: TRBJ2-7; d_call: .; clone_size: few; v_call: TRBV5-5; cdr3_aa: CASSAPGIHYEQYF; cdr3_nt: TGTGCCAGCAGTGCCCCAGGGATTCACTACGAGCAGTACTTC
j_call: TRBJ2-5; d_call: TRBD2; clone_size: .; v_call: TRBV2; cdr3_aa: CASSEDGTSGETQYF; cdr3_nt: TGTGCCAGCAGTGAAGACGGGACTAGCGGTGAGACCCAGTACTTC
j_call: TRBJ2-7; d_call: .; clone_size: .; v_call: TRBV30; cdr3_aa: CAWSPTQRTSLYEQYF; cdr3_nt: TGTGCCTGGAGTCCGACGCAGCGGACCAGCCTCTACGAGCAGTACTTC
j_call: TRBJ2-2; d_call: TRBD1; clone_size: .; v_call: TRBV10-3; cdr3_aa: CATTGTGLTGELFF; cdr3_nt: TGTGCCACCACCGGGACAGGGCTAACCGGGGAGCTGTTTTTT
j_call: TRBJ2-2; d_call: .; clone_size: .; v_call: TRBV11-2; cdr3_aa: CASTPYGVRSTGELFF; cdr3_nt: TGTGCCAGCACCCCTTACGGGGTACGGAGCACCGGGGAGCTGTTTTTT
j_call: TRBJ2-7; d_call: .; clone_size: .; v_call: TRBV12-3/TRBV12-4; cdr3_aa: CASRGFFEQYF; cdr3_nt: TGTGCCAGCCGGGGGTTCTTCGAGCAGTACTTC
j_call: TRBJ2-7; d_call: TRBD2; clone_size: .; v_call: TRBV27; cdr3_aa: CASSPLGGGDPREQYF; cdr3_nt: TGTGCCAGCAGTCCCCTGGGCGGGGGGGACCCTCGCGAGCAGTACTTC
j_call: TRBJ2-5; d_call: TRBD1; clone_size: .; v_call: TRBV9; cdr3_aa: CASSVHLGQGGETQYF; cdr3_nt: TGTGCCAGCAGCGTACACCTGGGACAGGGGGGAGAGACCCAGTACTTC
j_call: TRBJ1-1; d_call: TRBD1; clone_size: once; v_call: TRBV6-5; cdr3_aa: CASRRDRVLTEAFF; cdr3_nt: TGTGCCAGCAGACGGGACAGGGTTTTAACTGAAGCTTTCTTT
j_call: TRBJ2-3; d_call: .; clone_size: .; v_call: TRBV7-2; cdr3_aa: CASSLARLGGTDTQYF; cdr3_nt: TGTGCCAGCAGCTTAGCCCGCCTTGGGGGGACAGATACGCAGTATTTT
j_call: TRBJ1-2; d_call: .; clone_size: .; v_call: TRBV20-1; cdr3_aa: CSAEGDYGYTF; cdr3_nt: TGCAGTGCCGAGGGGGATTATGGCTACACCTTC
j_call: TRBJ1-4; d_call: .; clone_size: .; v_call: TRBV15; cdr3_aa: CATSRDVQNEKLFF; cdr3_nt: TGTGCCACCAGCAGAGATGTCCAAAATGAAAAACTGTTTTTT
j_call: TRBJ2-5; d_call: TRBD1; clone_size: .; v_call: TRBV24-1; cdr3_aa: CATSDLKTGQETQYF; cdr3_nt: TGTGCCACCAGTGATTTGAAGACAGGGCAAGAGACCCAGTACTTC
j_call: TRBJ2-1; d_call: TRBD2; clone_size: .; v_call: TRBV19; cdr3_aa: CASSPMTSGSLNEQFF; cdr3_nt: TGTGCCAGTAGTCCCATGACTAGCGGGAGTTTGAATGAGCAGTTCTTC
j_call: TRBJ2-6; d_call: .; clone_size: .; v_call: TRBV7-3; cdr3_aa: CASSLNRAGANVLTF; cdr3_nt: TGTGCCAGCAGCTTAAACAGGGCCGGGGCCAACGTCCTGACTTTC
j_call: TRBJ2-1; d_call: .; clone_size: .; v_call: TRBV12-3/TRBV12-4; cdr3_aa: CASSLRSVLQQFF; cdr3_nt: TGTGCCAGCAGTTTGAGATCTGTTCTCCAGCAGTTCTTC
j_call: TRBJ2-7; d_call: .; clone_size: .; v_call: TRBV2; cdr3_aa: CASSAGQIYEQYF; cdr3_nt: TGTGCCAGCAGCGCCGGACAGATCTACGAGCAGTACTTC
j_call: TRBJ1-4; d_call: .; clone_size: .; v_call: TRBV5-1; cdr3_aa: CASSLSTGLAEKLFF; cdr3_nt: TGCGCCAGCAGCTTGTCTACAGGGCTGGCTGAAAAACTGTTTTTT
j_call: TRBJ2-3; d_call: TRBD2; clone_size: .; v_call: TRBV7-2; cdr3_aa: CASSPKGASGGTDTQYF; cdr3_nt: TGTGCCAGCTCCCCAAAGGGGGCTAGCGGGGGTACAGATACGCAGTATTTT
j_call: TRBJ1-4; d_call: .; clone_size: few; v_call: TRBV5-5; cdr3_aa: CASSFPGLNEKLFF; cdr3_nt: TGTGCCAGCAGCTTTCCGGGACTGAATGAAAAACTGTTTTTT
j_call: TRBJ2-7; d_call: TRBD1; clone_size: .; v_call: TRBV19; cdr3_aa: CASSRRQGSYEQYF; cdr3_nt: TGTGCCAGTAGTCGGAGACAGGGAAGCTACGAGCAGTACTTC
j_call: TRBJ2-7; d_call: TRBD2; clone_size: few; v_call: TRBV7-2; cdr3_aa: CASSFLPLAGGPYEQYF; cdr3_nt: TGTGCCAGCAGCTTCCTCCCCCTAGCGGGAGGCCCCTACGAGCAGTACTTC
j_call: TRBJ2-5; d_call: .; clone_size: .; v_call: TRBV12-2; cdr3_aa: CASRSGTSGRETQYF; cdr3_nt: TGTGCAAGTCGCTCCGGGACTAGCGGGAGAGAGACCCAGTACTTC
j_call: TRBJ1-1; d_call: .; clone_size: .; v_call: TRBV11-2; cdr3_aa: CASSMDSEAFF; cdr3_nt: TGTGCCAGCAGCATGGACAGTGAAGCTTTCTTT
j_call: TRBJ1-1; d_call: TRBD1; clone_size: .; v_call: TRBV28; cdr3_aa: CASSLPGQLNTEAFF; cdr3_nt: TGTGCCAGCAGTTTACCGGGACAGCTGAACACTGAAGCTTTCTTT
j_call: TRBJ1-3; d_call: .; clone_size: .; v_call: TRBV25-1; cdr3_aa: CASSDLSYSGNTIYF; cdr3_nt: TGTGCCAGCAGTGACTTGTCGTACTCTGGAAACACCATATATTTT
j_call: TRBJ1-4; d_call: TRBD1; clone_size: .; v_call: TRBV2; cdr3_aa: CASSDSKTGSREKLFF; cdr3_nt: TGTGCCAGCAGTGATTCAAAGACAGGGTCTCGAGAAAAACTGTTTTTT
j_call: TRBJ2-2; d_call: TRBD1; clone_size: many; v_call: TRBV29-1; cdr3_aa: CSVEFQGADTGELFF; cdr3_nt: TGCAGCGTTGAATTCCAGGGGGCTGACACCGGGGAGCTGTTTTTT
j_call: TRBJ2-1; d_call: TRBD2; clone_size: .; v_call: TRBV15; cdr3_aa: CATSRDGFRGTSGLNEQFF; cdr3_nt: TGTGCCACCAGCAGAGATGGGTTTCGCGGGACTAGCGGTTTAAATGAGCAGTTCTTC
j_call: TRBJ2-6; d_call: .; clone_size: .; v_call: TRBV2; cdr3_aa: CASSPGVGANVLTF; cdr3_nt: TGTGCCAGCAGTCCAGGGGTTGGGGCCAACGTCCTGACTTTC
j_call: TRBJ2-7; d_call: .; clone_size: .; v_call: TRBV5-4; cdr3_aa: CASSLSRSHYEQYF; cdr3_nt: TGTGCCAGCAGCTTGTCGAGGTCCCACTACGAGCAGTACTTC
j_call: TRBJ1-1; d_call: .; clone_size: .; v_call: TRBV7-9; cdr3_aa: CASSPQWTEAFF; cdr3_nt: TGTGCCAGCAGCCCACAATGGACTGAAGCTTTCTTT